Listed here are 14 T cell receptor beta chains from one sample, sequenced in a study of shared clonotypes between healthy human individuals. The assay was immunoSEQ multiplex PCR, and TCRdb's table has in-frame clones only and misses some. This sample yields over a million clones, of which 95% to 99% are seen a single time; approximately 0.45% belongs to the top ten. The sample consisted of naive CD4+ T cells sorted from blood. Subset indicated: CD45RA+ positively selected. These receptors all stem from a man in his thirties or forties in good health.

V gene TRBV29-1 combines with J gene TRBJ2-5; unclear D gene. CDR1 is SQVTM and CDR2 is ANQGSEA in the germline V gene. The V end lost 6 bases, the J end lost 5 bases, and 7 bases lay between the germline ends. The CDR3 has 10 residues. CDR3 sequence: CSVEKETQYF. The CDR3 DNA is TGCAGCGTGGAAAAGGAGACCCAGTACTTC.

The chain links TRBV11-3 to TRBJ2-2; unclear D gene. V dropped 0 bases and J dropped 4 bases, with 6 bases sitting between them. Germline V gene lookup returns CDR1 SGHNT and CDR2 YENEEA. The CDR3 length is 14 residues. The CDR3 loop is CASSLEGFTGELFF. In DNA form, the CDR3 reads TGTGCCAGCAGCTTAGAGGGGTTCACCGGGGAGCTGTTTTTT.

The genes are TRBV10-1 and TRBJ2-3; TRBD2 might be the D (5 bases). Trimming left V 7 bases short and J 4 bases short, with 12 bases between. This CDR3 is built from 13 residues. CDR1 and CDR2 (germline): WNHNN, SYGVQD (reference sequence). As DNA, the CDR3 is TGCGCCAGCAACCTTGACGGGGCAGATACGCAGTATTTT. Amino acids: CASNLDGADTQYF.

Concerning this clone itself: Other DNA sequences of this sample code for an identical CDR3. This chain uses TRBV14 with TRBJ1-3; D unclear. The CDR3 runs 13 residues. The germline V gene has CDR1 SGHDN and CDR2 FVKESK. Between the trimmed V and J ends, which lost 3 bases and 0 bases, there was a span of 3 bases. The CDR3 DNA reads TGTGCCAGCAGCCAGTCCTCTGGAAACACCATATATTTT. Translation: CASSQSSGNTIYF.

The gene calls are TRBV25-1 and TRBJ2-7; the match to TRBD2 covers 14 bases. Trimming cost V 8 bases and J 3 bases; bases outside gene matches: 3. Per germline, CDR1 MGHDK and CDR2 SYGVNS. This CDR3 comprises 14 residues. CDR3 residues: CASGTSGSLYEQYF. CDR3 nucleotides: TGTGCCAGCGGGACTAGCGGGAGTCTCTACGAGCAGTACTTC.

Regarding this clone: This specimen includes other DNA sequences encoding the same CDR3. The chain employs TRBV29-1 and TRBJ2-7, with D hard to call. The CDR3 is 12 amino acids. The V and J ends lost 4 bases and 1 base respectively, with 8 bases between them. Germline-derived CDR1 and CDR2 are SQVTM and ANQGSEA. The CDR3, as DNA: TGCAGCGTTGCAGCGTCTTCCTACGAGCAGTACTTC. Translating it yields CSVAASSYEQYF.

DNA for the CDR3: TGTGCCAGCAGTTCAACAGAGGGTGGTAAGACTGAAGCTTTCTTT. Protein: CASSSTEGGKTEAFF. The J gene is TRBJ1-1, the V gene TRBV27, with unresolved D. With 4 bases removed from V and 5 bases from J, the gap between germline ends came to 17 bases. CDR3 length: 15 amino acids. Per germline, CDR1 MNHEY and CDR2 SMNVEV (reference sequence).

A single count supports this clone. The chain employs TRBV4-3 and TRBJ2-1; 8 bases fit TRBD1. The CDR3 extends over 21 amino acids. The germline V gene has CDR1 LGHNA and CDR2 YSLEER. V trimming: 4 bases; J trimming: 7 bases; junction bases outside the gene matches: 27. CDR3 sequence: CASSPTVWQGAGGGSRNEQFF. The CDR3 DNA follows: TGCGCCAGCAGCCCCACAGTGTGGCAGGGGGCTGGGGGAGGCTCAAGGAATGAGCAGTTCTTC.

The chain recombines TRBV7-2 with TRBJ2-4, with D perhaps matching TRBD2 (7 bases). Trimming took 1 base from V and 8 from J, leaving 15 bases between them. This CDR3 region has 15 residues. Germline assignment: CDR1 SGHTA and CDR2 FQGNSA. In DNA, the CDR3 is TGTGCCAGCAGCTTAGGGGGGGGGCCGAGGCACATTCAGTACTTC. This translates into CASSLGGGPRHIQYF.

The chain employs TRBV5-1 and TRBJ2-7; D possibly corresponds to TRBD2 (6 bases). The CDR3 consists of 15 residues. Trimming took off 4 bases at V and 6 bases at J, with 20 bases between the two ends. Germline loops: CDR1 SGHRS, CDR2 YFSETQ. CDR3 sequence (DNA): TGCGCCAGCAGCACTCGGGCTAGCGACAACCCCGAGCAGTACTTC. It translates to CASSTRASDNPEQYF.

The rearrangement joins TRBV15 to TRBJ2-5; TRBD1 agrees at 10 bases. The length of the CDR3 is 18 residues. Germline V gene data show CDR1 as LNHNV and CDR2 as YYDKDF (reference sequence). V trimming: 3 bases; J trimming: 2 bases; junction bases outside the gene matches: 12. The CDR3 DNA is TGTGCCACCAGCAGGAATATCCTCGGGACAGGGGAGCAAGAGACCCAGTACTTC. Its protein product is CATSRNILGTGEQETQYF.

Note on this clone: Other DNA sequences in the sample encode the same CDR3. The chain recombines TRBV9 with TRBJ2-2; D may be TRBD2 (6 bases). Germline CDR1 and CDR2: SGDLS and YYNGEE. Trimming left V 2 bases short and J 6 bases short, with 8 bases between. The CDR3 loop spans 13 amino acids. CDR3 protein: CASSVGGAGELFF. The CDR3 nucleotides are TGTGCCAGCAGCGTGGGGGGAGCCGGGGAGCTGTTTTTT.

The chain carries TRBV7-9 and TRBJ1-5; 7 bases are a match to TRBD1. The CDR3 covers 16 residues. Germline V gives CDR1 SEHNR, CDR2 FQNEAQ (reference sequence). Germline trimming cut 4 bases from V and 1 base from J; bases unmatched to any gene: 7. CDR3 region: CASSSSGQFSNQPQHF. The CDR3 bases are TGTGCCAGCAGCTCCTCGGGACAGTTCAGCAATCAGCCCCAGCATTTT.

DNA of the CDR3: TGTGCCAGCATTACCGGACAGGGTGGTGAGCAGTTCTTC. Its translation is CASITGQGGEQFF. The rearrangement joins TRBV2 to TRBJ2-1; 8 bases are a match to TRBD1. Germline V CDR1 and CDR2: SNHLY, FYNNEI. The CDR3 sequence is 13 residues long. The V and J ends lost 7 bases and 9 bases, in that order; junction bases with no gene match: 8. The full variable domain, rest sourced from reference TRBV2 and TRBJ2-1, is EPEVTQTPSHQVTQMGQEVILRCVPISNHLYFYWYRQILGQKVEFLVSFYNNEISEKSEIFDDQFSVERPDGSNFTLKIRSTKLEDSAMYFCASITGQGGEQFFGPGTRLTVL.